This TCR beta chain came from a study of blood T cells in healthy people across ages. Study results and limitations: Comparison with aged donors showed that long-lived donors had more naive CD4+ cells and higher diversity. TCR beta diversity correlated strongly with naive T cell percentage. Unsorted PBMCs ruled out conclusive naive versus antigen-experienced comparison.

The study isolated at least 6 million PBMCs from each sample. This clonotype was detected ten times or more. Its specificity is not known. CDR3 size: 15 residues. The trim removed 5 bases at V and 2 bases at J, leaving 6 bases unmatched. The germline CDR1 and CDR2 sequences are DFQATT and SNEGSKA (reference sequence). The use of a sample-barcoded 5' primer and a J-beta primer mix characterized a second PCR of about 7 to 12 cycles. From the 5' RACE reads, TCRdb called clonotypes with MiXCR, one entry per CDR3 protein. The data show 650,000 to 700,000 distinct CDR3 sequences, with roughly half seen just once and approximately 13% held by the top ten.

The sample consisted of blood. This chain uses TRBV20-1 with TRBJ1-4; 9 positions agree with TRBD1. The origin of this receptor is a woman of 80 years or more in good health. The CDR3 nucleotides are TGCAGTGCTTCGACAGGGGGGCCTACTAATGAAAAACTGTTTTTT. Translation: CSASTGGPTNEKLFF.